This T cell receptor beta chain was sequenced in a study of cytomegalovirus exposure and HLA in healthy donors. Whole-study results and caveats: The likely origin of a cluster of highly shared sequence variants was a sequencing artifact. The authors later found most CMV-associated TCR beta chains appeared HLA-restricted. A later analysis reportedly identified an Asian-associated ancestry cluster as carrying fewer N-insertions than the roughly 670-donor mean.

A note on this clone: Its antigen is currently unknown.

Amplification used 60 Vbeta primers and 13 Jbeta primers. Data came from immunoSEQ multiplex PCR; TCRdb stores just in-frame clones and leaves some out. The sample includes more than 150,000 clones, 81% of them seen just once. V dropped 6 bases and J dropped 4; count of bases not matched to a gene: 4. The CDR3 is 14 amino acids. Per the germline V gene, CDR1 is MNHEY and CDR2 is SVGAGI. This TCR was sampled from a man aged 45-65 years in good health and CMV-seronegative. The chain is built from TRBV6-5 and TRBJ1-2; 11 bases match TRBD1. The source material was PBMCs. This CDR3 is CASRLGQGVYGYTF. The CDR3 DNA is TGTGCCAGCAGGCTGGGACAGGGGGTCTATGGCTACACCTTC.